This T cell receptor beta chain was sequenced during a study of monozygotic twins with inflammatory bowel disease. The CDR3 extends over 15 amino acids. In germline, CDR1 is GTSNPN, CDR2 SVGIG (reference sequence). The UMIs contained a 6-nucleotide sample barcode. They were added by template switching during cDNA synthesis. Two nested PCRs, of roughly 15 and 9 cycles, processed TCRalpha and TCRbeta cDNA. With the 5' RACE reads reprocessed, TCRdb shows one record per CDR3 protein and no DNA. The specimen's table records 160,000 or so distinct CDR3 sequences. Donors each gave around 2.5 ml of blood. This chain uses TRBV30 with TRBJ2-3. The receptor was derived from a human donor with ulcerative colitis or Crohn's disease, or a healthy co-twin of an affected twin (not recorded which). Sequencing was carried out using blood. The CDR3 region is CAWGDYSSGTDTQYF.